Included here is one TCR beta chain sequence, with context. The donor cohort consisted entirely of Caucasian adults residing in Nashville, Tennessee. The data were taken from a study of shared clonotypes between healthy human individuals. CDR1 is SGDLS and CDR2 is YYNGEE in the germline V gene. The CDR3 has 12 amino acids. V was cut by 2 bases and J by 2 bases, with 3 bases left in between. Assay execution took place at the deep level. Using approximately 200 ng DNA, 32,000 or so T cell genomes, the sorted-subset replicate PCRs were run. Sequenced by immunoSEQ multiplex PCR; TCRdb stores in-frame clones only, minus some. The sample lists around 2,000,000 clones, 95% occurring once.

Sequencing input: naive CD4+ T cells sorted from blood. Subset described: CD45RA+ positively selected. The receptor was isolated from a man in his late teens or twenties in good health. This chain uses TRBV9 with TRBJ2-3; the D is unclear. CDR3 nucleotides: TGTGCCAGCAGCGTCCCCACAGATACGCAGTATTTT. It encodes CASSVPTDTQYF. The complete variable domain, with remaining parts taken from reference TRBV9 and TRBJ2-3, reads DSGVTQTPKHLITATGQRVTLRCSPRSGDLSVYWYQQSLDQGLQFLIQYYNGEERAKGNILERFSAQQFPDLHSELNLSSLELGDSALYFCASSVPTDTQYFGPGTRLTVL.